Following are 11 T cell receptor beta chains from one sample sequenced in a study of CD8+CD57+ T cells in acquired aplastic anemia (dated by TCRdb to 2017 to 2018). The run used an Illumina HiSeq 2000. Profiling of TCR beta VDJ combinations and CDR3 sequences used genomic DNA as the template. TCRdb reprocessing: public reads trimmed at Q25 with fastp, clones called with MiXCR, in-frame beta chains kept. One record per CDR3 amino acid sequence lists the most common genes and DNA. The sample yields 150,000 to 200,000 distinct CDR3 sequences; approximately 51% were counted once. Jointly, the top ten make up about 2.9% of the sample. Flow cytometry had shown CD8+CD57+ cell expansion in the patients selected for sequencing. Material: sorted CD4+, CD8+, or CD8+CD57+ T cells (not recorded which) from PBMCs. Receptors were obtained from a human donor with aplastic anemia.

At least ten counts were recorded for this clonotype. CDR3 region: CASSSGVSNQPQHF. Here the CDR3 DNA reads TGTGCCAGCAGCTCCGGGGTTAGCAATCAGCCCCAGCATTTT. V and J are TRBV5-6 and TRBJ1-5; D is ambiguous. V dropped 3 bases and J dropped 0 bases, with 7 bases sitting between them. There are 14 residues in the CDR3. Germline V gives CDR1 SGHDT, CDR2 YYEEEE. Combining the CDR3 with reference TRBV5-6 and TRBJ1-5 gives the whole variable domain DAGVTQSPTHLIKTRGQQVTLRCSPKSGHDTVSWYQQALGQGPQFIFQYYEEEERQRGNFPDRFSGHQFPNYSSELNVNALLLGDSALYLCASSSGVSNQPQHFGDGTRLSIL.

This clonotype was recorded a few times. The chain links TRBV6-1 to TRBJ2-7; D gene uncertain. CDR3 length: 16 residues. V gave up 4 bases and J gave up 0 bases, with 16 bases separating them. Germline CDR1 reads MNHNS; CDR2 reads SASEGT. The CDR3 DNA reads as TGTGCCAGCAGTGGGACCCGGATGGTTTTCTCCTACGAGCAGTACTTC. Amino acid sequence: CASSGTRMVFSYEQYF.

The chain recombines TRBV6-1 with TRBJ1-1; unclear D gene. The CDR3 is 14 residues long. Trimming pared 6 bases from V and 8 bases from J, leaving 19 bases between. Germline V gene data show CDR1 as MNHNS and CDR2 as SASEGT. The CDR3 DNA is TGTGCCAGCAGCTTAGATTTGGGGTCTTCCGAAGCTTTCTTT. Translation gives CASSLDLGSSEAFF.

The CDR3 nucleotides are TGTGCCAGCAGCCCCTCCGGGACTAGCTACAACGAGCAGTACGTC. It codes for CASSPSGTSYNEQYV. This chain joins TRBV5-6 and TRBJ2-7, with 9 bases aligning to TRBD2. This CDR3 is 15 amino acids long. CDR1 and CDR2 from the germline V gene are SGHDT and YYEEEE. Trimming took 4 bases from V and 5 from J; bases not matched to a gene: 10.

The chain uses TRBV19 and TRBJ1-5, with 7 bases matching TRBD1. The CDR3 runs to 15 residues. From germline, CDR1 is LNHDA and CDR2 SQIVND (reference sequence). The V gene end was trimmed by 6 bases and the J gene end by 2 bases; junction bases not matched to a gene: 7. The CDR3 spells CASRTGRGGNQPQHF. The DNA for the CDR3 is TGTGCCAGTAGGACAGGGAGGGGAGGCAATCAGCCCCAGCATTTT.

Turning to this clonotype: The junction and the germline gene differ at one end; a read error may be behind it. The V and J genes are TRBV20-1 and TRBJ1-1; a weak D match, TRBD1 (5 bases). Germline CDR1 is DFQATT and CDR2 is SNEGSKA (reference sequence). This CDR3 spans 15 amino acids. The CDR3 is CSAEQGLDLNAEAFF. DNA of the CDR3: TGCAGTGCTGAGCAGGGTCTAGATTTGAACGCTGAAGCTTTCTTT.

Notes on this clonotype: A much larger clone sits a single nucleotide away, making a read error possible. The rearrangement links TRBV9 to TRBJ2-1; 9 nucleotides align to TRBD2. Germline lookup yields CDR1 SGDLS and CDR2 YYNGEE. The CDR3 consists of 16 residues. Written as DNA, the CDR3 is TGTGCCAGCAGCGTAAGGTCTAGCGGGAACTACAATGGGCAGTTCTTC. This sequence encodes CASSVRSSGNYNGQFF.

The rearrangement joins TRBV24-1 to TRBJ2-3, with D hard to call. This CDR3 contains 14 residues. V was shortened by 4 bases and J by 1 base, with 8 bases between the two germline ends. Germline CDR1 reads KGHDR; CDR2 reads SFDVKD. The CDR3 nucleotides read TGTGCCACCAGTGAGGCCCAGGGCACAGATACGCAGTATTTT. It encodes CATSEAQGTDTQYF.

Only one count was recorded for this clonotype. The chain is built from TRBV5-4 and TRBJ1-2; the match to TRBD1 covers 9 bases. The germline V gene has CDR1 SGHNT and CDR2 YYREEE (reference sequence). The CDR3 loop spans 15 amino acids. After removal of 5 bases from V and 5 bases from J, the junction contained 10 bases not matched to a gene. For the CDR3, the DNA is TGTGCCAGCAGGTATCAACAGGGGGCGTGGTATGGCTACACCTTC. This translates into CASRYQQGAWYGYTF.

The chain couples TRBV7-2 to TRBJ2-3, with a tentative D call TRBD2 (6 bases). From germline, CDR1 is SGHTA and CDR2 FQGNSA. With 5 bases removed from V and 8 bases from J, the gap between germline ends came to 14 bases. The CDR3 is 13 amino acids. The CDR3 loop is CASSIRAGGTQYF. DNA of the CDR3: TGTGCCAGCAGCATCCGGGCCGGGGGTACGCAGTATTTT.

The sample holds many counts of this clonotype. CDR3 DNA: TGTGCCAGCAGTGACTCGTCAGGGGGCAATTCACCCCTCCACTTT. It is translated as CASSDSSGGNSPLHF. V is TRBV6-4 and J is TRBJ1-6; 8 bases are a match to TRBD1. The germline V gene has CDR1 MRHNA and CDR2 SNTAGT. The V gene end was trimmed by 0 bases and the J gene end by 7 bases; junction bases not matched to a gene: 2. The CDR3 is 15 residues long.